The present T cell receptor beta chain was sequenced within a study of cytomegalovirus exposure and HLA in healthy donors (dated by TCRdb to 2016 to 2017). Regarding the study in general: An earlier analysis of some 500 of the donors reported about 250 Gb of sequence data and around 110 million unique TCR beta sequences from 150 million to 200 million T cells. Roughly 300 gigabases of sequencing data and approximately 91 million unique TCR sequences made up an early release that covered approximately 700 HLA-typed donors. The study aimed to test whether signatures of past pathogen exposure could be identified by cataloging public T cell receptors. Across 300 to 400 genotyped donors of the cohort, an average of approximately 200,000 unique TCR beta nucleotide sequences per donor were sequenced, and approximately 17% of those sequences were non-productive. In the later analysis, no new phenotypic data were used to find candidate immune exposures; instead, reliance was placed on TCR beta sequences and their occurrence across donors. A later analysis re-examined previously published TCR beta repertoires from more than 550 donors and added high-resolution HLA genotyping to investigate patterns of TCR occurrence. Alongside the repertoire data, information on donor age, sex, ethnicity and CMV serostatus was compiled. HLA typing included class I and class II loci at four-digit resolution. Among the roughly 380 genotyped donors, around 81% belonged to the genetic ancestry cluster associated with self-reported Caucasian donors. Typing coverage varied by locus: roughly 629-630 donors for A, B, C, DRB1 and DQB1; more than 500 for DQA1; 600 to 610 for DPA1; fewer than 480 for DPB1. Every repertoire in the discovery cohort had been generated on one and the same sequencing platform. An earlier analysis of approximately 500 of the donors applied high-throughput TCR beta sequencing to assess whether each TCR beta V gene segment acted as functional or pseudogenic. The study combined high-throughput TCR immunosequencing, statistical association of individual TCRs with disease status, and machine learning to predict cytomegalovirus infection status. In a later genetic analysis, genome-wide SNP genotypes for about 65% of the roughly 670 donors were used, and that subset was treated as a discovery cohort. The study used immunosequencing to profile the T cell repertoires of 666 subjects and linked those repertoires to cytomegalovirus serostatus. A separate validation cohort of roughly 130 different subjects was used in addition to the roughly 670-subject first cohort. Four to six DR-DQ haplotypes were handled as single units for association and clustering, since linkage in the cohort was strong.

Library preparation used the immunoSEQ multiplex PCR assay. A mixture of 60 forward primers for TCR Vbeta segments and 13 reverse primers for TCR Jbeta segments was used in the multiplex PCR. The CDR3 region of rearranged TCR beta genes was amplified from genomic DNA with a multiplex PCR assay. The Illumina HiSeq System was used to sequence the amplified TCR beta libraries as 87-base-pair reads. As for the authors' bioinformatics: Across the 500 to 700 repertoires, a later analysis counted around 80 million unique TCR beta chains, 9.5 million to 13 million of which were shared by at least two donors. A nearest-neighbor algorithm error-corrected the raw reads and collapsed the reads into unique sequences, merging closely related sequences to remove PCR and sequencing errors. CDR3 sequences were aligned to IMGT reference sequences to assign V, D and J gene segments. For a sequence to be retained, a match of at least six nucleotides was required to both a V gene segment and a J gene segment. Rearrangements were classified as productive when the CDR3 lacked stop codons and remained in frame with V and J, and all other rearrangements were classified as non-productive. CDR3 was defined by IMGT convention, running from the second conserved V-encoded cysteine to the conserved J-encoded phenylalanine. In an earlier analysis of roughly 610 of the donors, sequences lacking an unambiguous match to a single V gene segment were excluded. An earlier analysis of 450 to 650 of the donors called V segments functional above 56.7% productive rearrangements and segregating when the between-donor standard deviation exceeded 5%. A statistical classification framework was built for diagnosing cytomegalovirus status from the catalog of TCR beta chain sequences. In a later analysis, TCR nucleotide sequences were compared against IMGT/GENE-DB human TR gene sequences so that V and J genes could be assigned. A later analysis assigned CDR3 sequences and most-parsimonious VDJ recombination scenarios with the TCRdist pipeline. In a later analysis, each TCR beta chain was defined by its CDR3 amino acid sequence together with its V-gene family, and reads lacking a unique V-gene family were excluded. In a later analysis, 450 to 600 highly shared, low-generation-probability nucleotide sequences were removed to address suspected cross-contamination and a sequencing artifact. In a later analysis, a clonal expansion index was calculated for each public chain from normalized within-repertoire ranks of inferred template counts. In a later analysis, generation probabilities were computed using a VDJ recombination model fitted to out-of-frame rearrangements, and the results were checked against IGoR. A later analysis scored TCR-TCR, TCR-HLA and TCR-CMV co-occurrence with hypergeometric tests, applying a repertoire-size bias correction to TCR pairs. A later analysis estimated false discovery rates by permuting HLA or CMV assignments 20 times. A later analysis grouped co-occurring TCRs with DBSCAN, adding TCRdist sequence similarity when clustering within HLA-allele-positive subsets. Repertoires with fewer than 30,000 or more than 120,000 public chains were left out of co-occurrence clustering, as were a handful of repertoires with anomalous nucleotide sharing. TCRdb took this table from immuneACCESS and kept in-frame rearrangements with V and J called. Such tables lack part of the clones; where checked against another copy, unresolved V genes explain under half of the gap, and the rest is unexplained. The DNA was the basis for D and trimming; V, J and clone size are from that table. The sample table holds approximately 87,000 clones, of which around four fifths were seen once. Of the sample, roughly 5.3% is held by the ten largest clones.

In total, approximately 700 healthy bone marrow donors made up the cohort. At the time of sampling, all cohort members were nominally healthy, though unrecorded immune exposures were likely present. The donor was CMV seropositive and was included in the group of some 290 seropositive cohort members. A peripheral blood sample was provided by each donor, and peripheral blood mononuclear cells were used for TCR beta sequencing. The Qiagen DNeasy Blood Extraction Kit was used to extract genomic DNA from the blood cell samples. The CDR3 holds 13 amino acids from the cysteine to the phenylalanine. The only DNA kept is the CDR3, 39 bases in frame from the first base. CDR1 SGHTA and CDR2 FQGTGA were looked up in the germline V gene. Trimming takes 5 bases off V and 6 bases off J; junction bases not matched to a gene: 6. The study at large found these results: Sequencing depth was assumed to be roughly uniform across donors in the presence/absence analyses, though that assumption may not hold. The sequencing pipeline was judged likely to have produced a cluster of highly shared sequence variants as a technical artifact. Correlated functional status among segregating V segments might be attributable to linkage disequilibrium, but an unknown experimental factor could not be ruled out. In an earlier analysis of some 540 of the donors, most TCR beta V segments appeared in productive rearrangements about 87% or about 30% of the time, broadly matching IMGT annotations. Most TCR sequences were seen in very few donors, while some public TCRs were found in many individuals. The 87-base-pair reads could not distinguish some IMGT-functional V segments, including TRBV6-2 and TRBV6-3, so those segments were excluded. For the cohort, immune exposure information was limited to CMV serostatus. When HLA alleles, especially DR and DQ, strongly co-occurred, TCR associations were difficult to assign to individual alleles. According to a later genetic analysis, donors in an Asian-associated ancestry cluster had fewer N-insertions in productive TCRs than the approximately 610-donor mean. In a later genetic analysis, a missense DCLRE1C variant was associated with V-gene and J-gene trimming of TCR beta chains, and the association was replicated in an independent cohort. The earlier analysis of 450 to 700 of the donors excluded some 15 rarely observed V segments, including chromosome 9 orphons, because counts were too low. According to a later analysis, most CMV-associated TCR beta chains appeared to be HLA-restricted, and the HLA associations seemed to be driven largely by CMV exposure. In a later analysis, TCR association rates were found to vary across HLA loci, with the most associated TCRs seen for DRB1 alleles and the fewest for HLA-C alleles. HLA typing was unavailable for some donors at each locus, so association tests used only the typed subset. The classifier was reported to diagnose cytomegalovirus status with high specificity and sensitivity in both the original and validation cohorts. A later analysis found that HLA-associated TCR beta chains were more clonally expanded and had lower generation probabilities than equally common non-associated chains. The authors suggested that the approach could potentially be generalized to other disease states and immunological phenotypes. In vitro tests confirmed that three of the cytomegalovirus-associated TCR beta chains recognize cytomegalovirus antigens. In this cohort, only TCR beta chains were sequenced, and detectable features were limited by the absence of alpha or paired-chain data. Specific HLA alleles were associated with 15,000 to 20,000 TCR beta sequences at a false discovery rate of 0.05 in a later analysis. In the study, 150 to 200 TCR beta chains were listed as associated with cytomegalovirus. A further reported finding was that TCR beta sequences accurately predicted the HLA-A and HLA-B alleles for most subjects in the first cohort. A later analysis reported that several top co-occurrence clusters appeared linked to parvovirus B19, influenza, CMV and Epstein-Barr virus.

Points on this clone: This receptor's antigen is unknown. Per-base qualities were not stored, and no clone one base away is much larger.

The specimen was PBMCs. The receptor chain draws on TRBV7-3 and TRBJ2-7, and 8 junction bases match TRBD1. This TCR was sampled from a young woman in good health and CMV-seropositive. The nucleotide sequence is TGTGCCAGCAGCGTAGACAGGGGTCGCGAGCAGTACTTC. The translation is CASSVDRGREQYF.